Sequencing of this T cell receptor beta chain was carried out in a study of identical twins. This CDR3 region has 14 residues. The V end was cut by 3 bases, the J end by 2 bases, with 11 bases between. The germline V gene encodes CDR1 KGHSH and CDR2 LQKENI. This clonotype occurred a few times. In TCRdb, the 5' RACE reads were re-called with MiXCR into one record per CDR3 protein. The table has about 890,000 distinct CDR3 sequences, 9% to 15% seen once. These data are also associated with another study on yellow fever vaccine responses in identical twins.

V usage is TRBV18 and J usage is TRBJ2-7, with D possibly called TRBD1 or TRBD2 (5 bases each). This receptor was taken from a woman aged 18-29 years in good health. The sample taken for sequencing was PBMCs. This chain's CDR3 is CASSPGRMTYEQYF. The CDR3, as DNA: TGTGCCAGCTCACCGGGACGGATGACCTACGAGCAGTACTTC.